This T cell receptor (beta chain) was identified during a study of blood T cell repertoires in COVID-19. Study overall: Samples representing acute and convalescent COVID-19 were sourced from the United States, Italy and Spain. Sources were T cells, B-cell-depleted T cells, or PBMCs; the material itself was cDNA or gDNA.

TCRdb keeps only in-frame clones here, not all; method: immunoSEQ multiplex PCR. The sample contains about 230,000 clones, approximately 81% of which appear only once. Germline V gene data show CDR1 as WSHSY and CDR2 as SAAADI. Trimming pared 4 bases from V and 9 bases from J, leaving 13 bases between. The CDR3 spans 13 residues. The clonotype originates from a man aged 35 to 55 with acute or convalescent COVID-19. Sequencing was done on a sample of peripheral blood. The chain carries TRBV10-2 and TRBJ2-4, with D tentatively TRBD2 (5 bases). CDR3 DNA sequence: TGCGCCAGCAGTGGCAACCTTCGGGGCATTCAGTACTTC. Residues: CASSGNLRGIQYF.